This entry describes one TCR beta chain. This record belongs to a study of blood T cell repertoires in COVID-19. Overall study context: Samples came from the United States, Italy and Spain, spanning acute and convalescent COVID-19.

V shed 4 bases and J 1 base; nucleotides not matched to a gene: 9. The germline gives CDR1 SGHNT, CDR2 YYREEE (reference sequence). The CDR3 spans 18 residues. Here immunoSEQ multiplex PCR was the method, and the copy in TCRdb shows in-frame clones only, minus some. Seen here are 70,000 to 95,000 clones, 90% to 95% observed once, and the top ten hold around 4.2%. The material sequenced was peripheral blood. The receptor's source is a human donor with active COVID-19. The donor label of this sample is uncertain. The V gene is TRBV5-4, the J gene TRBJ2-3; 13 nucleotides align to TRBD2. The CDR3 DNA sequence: TGTGCCAGCAGCAGACTAGCGGGGGGCCCTCAAGGCACAGATACGCAGTATTTT. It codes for CASSRLAGGPQGTDTQYF.